This section outlines one T cell receptor (beta chain) sequence together with its context. Its antigen is still unknown. This entry is derived from a study of high-grade serous ovarian cancer treatment subgroups. Study-wide context: On average, more than 14,000 reads and roughly 7,700 unique TCR beta rearrangements were obtained per sample.

Study-wide results and caveats: Only CDR3 was analyzed; CDR1 and CDR2 were not.

Profiling relied on immunoSEQ multiplex PCR, and the TCRdb table lists in-frame clones only, not all of them. The sample includes about 7,700 clones, about 69% of them seen just once. Deletions cut 1 base from V and 1 base from J, with 16 bases between. Germline V lookup: CDR1 GTSNPN, CDR2 SVGIG (reference sequence). The CDR3 contains 16 residues. Tumor tissue was taken before any definitive surgery or chemotherapy was given. This receptor was taken from a human donor with high-grade serous ovarian cancer. Sequencing used tumor tissue. The genes are TRBV30 and TRBJ1-1, with D tentatively TRBD1 (5 bases). CDR3 region: CAWSGGPGLWNTEAFF. The CDR3 DNA reads TGTGCCTGGAGTGGGGGCCCCGGTTTGTGGAACACTGAAGCTTTCTTT.